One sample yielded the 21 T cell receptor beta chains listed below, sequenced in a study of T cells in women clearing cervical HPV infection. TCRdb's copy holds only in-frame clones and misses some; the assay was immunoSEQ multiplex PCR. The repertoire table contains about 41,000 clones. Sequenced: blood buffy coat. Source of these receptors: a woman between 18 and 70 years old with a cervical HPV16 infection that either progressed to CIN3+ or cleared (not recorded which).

The DNA read from the CDR3 is TGTGCCGCTGGGACAGGAGGAAACACC. Residues: CAAGTGGNT. The complete CDR3 protein is CAAGTGGNTIYF. The chain uses TRBV19 and TRBJ1-3; 8 bases fit TRBD1. The CDR3 goes on 3 residues after the read ends, and that part is filled in from the germline J gene. CDR1 LNHDA and CDR2 SQIVND come from the germline V gene (reference sequence). V shed 11 bases and J 4 bases; nucleotides not matched to a gene: 4. The CDR3 has 12 amino acids.

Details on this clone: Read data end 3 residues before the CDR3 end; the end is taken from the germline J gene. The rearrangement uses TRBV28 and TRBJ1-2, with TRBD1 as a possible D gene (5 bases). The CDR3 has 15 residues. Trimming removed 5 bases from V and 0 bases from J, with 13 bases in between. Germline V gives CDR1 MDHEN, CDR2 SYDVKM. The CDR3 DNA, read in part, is TGTGCCAGCAGTCGGGATCAGGGTTCTAACTATGGC. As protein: CASSRDQGSNYG. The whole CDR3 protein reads CASSRDQGSNYGYTF.

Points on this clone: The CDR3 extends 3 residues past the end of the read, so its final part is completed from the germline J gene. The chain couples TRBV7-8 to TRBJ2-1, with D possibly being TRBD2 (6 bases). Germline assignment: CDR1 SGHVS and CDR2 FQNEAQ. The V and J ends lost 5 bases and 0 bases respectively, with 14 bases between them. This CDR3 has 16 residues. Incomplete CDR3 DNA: TGTGCCAGCAGCCCCCGTGATAGCGGCTCCTACAATGAG. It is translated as CASSPRDSGSYNE. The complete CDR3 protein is CASSPRDSGSYNEQFF.

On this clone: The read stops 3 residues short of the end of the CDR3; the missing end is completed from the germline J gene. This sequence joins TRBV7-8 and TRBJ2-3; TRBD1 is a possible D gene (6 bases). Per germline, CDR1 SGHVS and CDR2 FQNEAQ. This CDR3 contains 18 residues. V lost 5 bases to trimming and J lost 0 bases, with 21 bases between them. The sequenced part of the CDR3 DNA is TGTGCCAGCAGCCAAAGAGTGACAGGAGTAACTAGCACAGATACG. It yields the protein CASSQRVTGVTSTDT. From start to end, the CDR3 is CASSQRVTGVTSTDTQYF.

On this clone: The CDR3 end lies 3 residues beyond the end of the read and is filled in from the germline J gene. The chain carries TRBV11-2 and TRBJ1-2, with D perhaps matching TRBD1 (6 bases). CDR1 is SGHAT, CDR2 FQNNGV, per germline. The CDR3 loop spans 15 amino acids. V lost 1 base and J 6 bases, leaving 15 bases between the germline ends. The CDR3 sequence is CASSLGSWGPDGYTF. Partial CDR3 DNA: TGTGCCAGCAGCTTAGGATCTTGGGGGCCAGATGGC. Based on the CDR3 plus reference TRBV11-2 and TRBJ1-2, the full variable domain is EAGVAQSPRYKIIEKRQSVAFWCNPISGHATLYWYQQILGQGPKLLIQFQNNGVVDDSQLPKDRFSAERLKGVDSTLKIQPAKLEDSAVYLCASSLGSWGPDGYTFGSGTRLTVV.

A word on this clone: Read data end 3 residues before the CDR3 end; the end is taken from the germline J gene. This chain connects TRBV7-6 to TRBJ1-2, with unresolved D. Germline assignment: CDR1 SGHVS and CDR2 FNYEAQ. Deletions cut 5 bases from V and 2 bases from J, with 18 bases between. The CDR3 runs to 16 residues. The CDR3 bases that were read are TGTGCCAGCAGCCCGACGACACAGACACCCAACTATGGC. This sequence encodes CASSPTTQTPNYG. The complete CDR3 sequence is CASSPTTQTPNYGYTF. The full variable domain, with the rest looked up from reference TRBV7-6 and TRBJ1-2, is GAGVSQSPRYKVTKRGQDVALRCDPISGHVSLYWYRQALGQGPEFLTYFNYEAQQDKSGLPNDRFSAERPEGSISTLTIQRTEQRDSAMYRCASSPTTQTPNYGYTFGSGTRLTVV.

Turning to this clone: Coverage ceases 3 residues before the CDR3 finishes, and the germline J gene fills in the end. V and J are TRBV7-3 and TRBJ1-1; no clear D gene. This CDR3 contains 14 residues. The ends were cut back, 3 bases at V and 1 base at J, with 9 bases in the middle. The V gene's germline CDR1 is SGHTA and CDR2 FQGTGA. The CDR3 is CASSFEYGNTEAFF. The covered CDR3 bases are TGTGCCAGCAGCTTTGAGTACGGGAACACTGAA.

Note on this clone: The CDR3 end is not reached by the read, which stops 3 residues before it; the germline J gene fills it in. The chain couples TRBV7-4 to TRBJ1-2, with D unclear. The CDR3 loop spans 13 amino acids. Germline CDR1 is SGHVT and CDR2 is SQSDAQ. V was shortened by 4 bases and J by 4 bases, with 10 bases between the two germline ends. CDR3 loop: CASSSNLLYGYTF. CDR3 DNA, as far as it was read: TGTGCCAGCAGCTCCAATTTACTCTATGGC.

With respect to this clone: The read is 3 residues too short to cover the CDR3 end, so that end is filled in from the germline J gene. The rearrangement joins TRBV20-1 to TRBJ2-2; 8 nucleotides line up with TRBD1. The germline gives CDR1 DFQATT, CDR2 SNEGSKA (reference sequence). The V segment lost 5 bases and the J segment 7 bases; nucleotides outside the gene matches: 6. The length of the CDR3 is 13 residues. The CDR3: CSAARGQGGELFF. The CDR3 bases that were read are TGCAGTGCTGCCAGGGGGCAAGGCGGGGAG.

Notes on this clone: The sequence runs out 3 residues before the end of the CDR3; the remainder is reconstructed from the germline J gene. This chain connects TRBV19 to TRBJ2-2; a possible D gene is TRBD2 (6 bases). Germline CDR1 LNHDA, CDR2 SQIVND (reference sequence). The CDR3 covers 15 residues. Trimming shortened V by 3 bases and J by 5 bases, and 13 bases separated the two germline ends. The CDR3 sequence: CASSMRAGLTGELFF. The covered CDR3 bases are TGTGCCAGTAGTATGCGTGCGGGGTTAACCGGGGAG.

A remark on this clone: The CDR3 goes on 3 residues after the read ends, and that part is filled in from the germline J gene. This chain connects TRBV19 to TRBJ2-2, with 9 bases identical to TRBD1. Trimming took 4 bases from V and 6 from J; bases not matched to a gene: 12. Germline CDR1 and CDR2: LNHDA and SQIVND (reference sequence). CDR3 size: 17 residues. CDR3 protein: CASSTEAGQGNAGELFF. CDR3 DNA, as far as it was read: TGTGCCAGTAGTACCGAAGCGGGACAGGGTAATGCCGGGGAG.

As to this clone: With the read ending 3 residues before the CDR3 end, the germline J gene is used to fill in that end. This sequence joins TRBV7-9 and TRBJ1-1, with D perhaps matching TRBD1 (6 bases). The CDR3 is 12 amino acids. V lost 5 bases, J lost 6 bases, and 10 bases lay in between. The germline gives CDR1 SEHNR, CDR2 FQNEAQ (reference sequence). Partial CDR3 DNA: TGTGCCAGCAGCCACACAGGGCCTGAA. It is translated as CASSHTGPE. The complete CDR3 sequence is CASSHTGPEAFF.

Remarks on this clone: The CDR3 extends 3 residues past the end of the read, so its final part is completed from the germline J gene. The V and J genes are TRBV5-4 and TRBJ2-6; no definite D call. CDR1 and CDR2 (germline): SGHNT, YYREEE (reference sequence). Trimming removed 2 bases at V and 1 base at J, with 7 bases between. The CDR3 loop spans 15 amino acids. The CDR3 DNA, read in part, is TGTGCCAGCAGCTTCCCAGTATCTGGGGCCAACGTC. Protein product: CASSFPVSGANV. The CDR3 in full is CASSFPVSGANVLTF.

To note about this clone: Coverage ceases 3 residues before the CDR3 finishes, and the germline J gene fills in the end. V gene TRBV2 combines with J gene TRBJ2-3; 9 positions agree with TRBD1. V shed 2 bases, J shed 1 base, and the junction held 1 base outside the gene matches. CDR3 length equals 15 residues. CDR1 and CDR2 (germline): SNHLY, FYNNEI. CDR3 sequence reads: CASSEWTGGTDTQYF. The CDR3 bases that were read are TGTGCCAGCAGTGAATGGACAGGGGGCACAGATACG.

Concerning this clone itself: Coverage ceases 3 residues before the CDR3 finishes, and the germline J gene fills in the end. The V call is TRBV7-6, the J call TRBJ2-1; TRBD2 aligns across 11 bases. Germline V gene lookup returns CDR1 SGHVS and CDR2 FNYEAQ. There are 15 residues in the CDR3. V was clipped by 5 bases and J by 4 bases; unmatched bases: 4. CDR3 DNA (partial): TGTGCCAGCAGCGCCGGGACTAGCGGATACAATGAG. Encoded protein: CASSAGTSGYNE. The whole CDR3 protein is CASSAGTSGYNEQFF.

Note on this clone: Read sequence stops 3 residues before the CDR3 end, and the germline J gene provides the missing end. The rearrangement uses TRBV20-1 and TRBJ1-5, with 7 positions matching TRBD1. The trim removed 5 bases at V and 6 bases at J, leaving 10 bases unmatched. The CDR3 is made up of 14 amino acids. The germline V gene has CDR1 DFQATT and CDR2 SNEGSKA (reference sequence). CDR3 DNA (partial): TGCAGTGCTCTTGGACAGGTGAGGAGTCAGCCC. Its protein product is CSALGQVRSQP. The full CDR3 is CSALGQVRSQPQHF.

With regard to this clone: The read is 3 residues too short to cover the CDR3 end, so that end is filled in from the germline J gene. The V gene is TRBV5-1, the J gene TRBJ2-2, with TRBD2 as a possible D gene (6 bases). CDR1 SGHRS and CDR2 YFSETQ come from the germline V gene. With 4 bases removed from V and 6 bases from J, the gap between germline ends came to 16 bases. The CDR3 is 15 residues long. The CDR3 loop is CASSRNSGDPGELFF. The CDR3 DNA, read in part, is TGCGCCAGCAGCCGGAACTCGGGGGATCCCGGGGAG.

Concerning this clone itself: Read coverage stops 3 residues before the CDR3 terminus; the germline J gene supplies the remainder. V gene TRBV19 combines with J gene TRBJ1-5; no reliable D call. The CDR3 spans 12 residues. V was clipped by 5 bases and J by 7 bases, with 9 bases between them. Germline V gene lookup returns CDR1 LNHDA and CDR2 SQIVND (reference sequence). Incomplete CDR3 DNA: TGTGCCAGTAGTCTTCCAGGACAGCCC. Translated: CASSLPGQP. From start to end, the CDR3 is CASSLPGQPQHF. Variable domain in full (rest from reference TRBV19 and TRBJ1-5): DGGITQSPKYLFRKEGQNVTLSCEQNLNHDAMYWYRQDPGQGLRLIYYSQIVNDFQKGDIAEGYSVSREKKESFPLTVTSAQKNPTAFYLCASSLPGQPQHFGDGTRLSIL.

The sequenced CDR3 bases are TGTGCCAGCAGCTACGGACTAGTTTCAGGGGAG. Translating gives CASSYGLVSGE. The full CDR3 reads CASSYGLVSGELFF. The V call is TRBV7-9, the J call TRBJ2-2; 7 positions agree with TRBD2. The read finishes 3 residues shy of the CDR3 end, and the germline J gene is used to complete it. V trimming: 4 bases; J trimming: 8 bases; junction bases outside the gene matches: 7. The V gene's germline CDR1 is SEHNR and CDR2 FQNEAQ (reference sequence). The CDR3 loop spans 14 amino acids.

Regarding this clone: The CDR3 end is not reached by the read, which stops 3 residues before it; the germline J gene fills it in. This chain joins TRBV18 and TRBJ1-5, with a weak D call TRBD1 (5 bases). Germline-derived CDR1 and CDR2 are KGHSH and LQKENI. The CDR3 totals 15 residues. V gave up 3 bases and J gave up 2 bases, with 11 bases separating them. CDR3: CASSPQGVGNQPQHF. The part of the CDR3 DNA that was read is TGTGCCAGCTCACCCCAGGGTGTAGGCAATCAGCCC.

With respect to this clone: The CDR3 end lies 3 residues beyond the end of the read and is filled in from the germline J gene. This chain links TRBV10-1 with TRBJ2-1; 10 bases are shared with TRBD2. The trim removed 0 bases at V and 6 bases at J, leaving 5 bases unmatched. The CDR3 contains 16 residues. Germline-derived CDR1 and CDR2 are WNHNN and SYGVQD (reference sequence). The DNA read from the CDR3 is TGCGCCAGCAGTGAGTCGCCTAGCGGGGGAGTCAATGAG. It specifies CASSESPSGGVNE. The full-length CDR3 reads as CASSESPSGGVNEQFF.